Below, 18 T cell receptor beta chains from the same sample are listed, as sequenced in a study of shared clonotypes between healthy human individuals. Clones were sequenced by immunoSEQ multiplex PCR, and TCRdb holds only the in-frame ones, with some missing. The data contain around 2,000,000 clones, 90% to 95% of them singletons. Sequenced material: naive CD4+ T cells sorted from blood. Documented subset: CD45RA+ positively selected. The origin of the receptors is a man younger than 35 in good health.

The chain is built from TRBV4-1 and TRBJ2-3, with 15 bases fitting TRBD2. V trimming: 1 base; J trimming: 3 bases; junction bases outside the gene matches: 5. In germline, CDR1 is MGHRA, CDR2 YSYEKL. The CDR3 is made up of 18 amino acids. CDR3 nucleotides: TGCGCCAGCAGCCAAGGGACTAGCGGGGGGGCCGGGACAGATACGCAGTATTTT. This translates into CASSQGTSGGAGTDTQYF.

The rearrangement uses TRBV6-4 and TRBJ1-6; 8 nucleotides line up with TRBD1. Per germline, CDR1 MRHNA and CDR2 SNTAGT. Trimming removed 6 bases from V and 8 bases from J; junction bases left unmatched: 6. The CDR3 has 14 residues. The CDR3: CASSSGQGHSPLHF. CDR3 DNA sequence: TGTGCCAGCAGCTCCGGACAGGGACATTCACCCCTCCACTTT.

CDR3 sequence: CASSPGTSTDTQYF. The CDR3, as DNA: TGTGCCAGCAGCCCGGGGACAAGCACAGATACGCAGTATTTT. This sequence joins TRBV7-2 and TRBJ2-3, with D possibly being TRBD1 (6 bases). Germline assignment: CDR1 SGHTA and CDR2 FQGNSA. The germline V and J ends were trimmed by 5 bases and 0 bases, with 9 bases remaining between them. The CDR3 has 14 amino acids.

Details on this clone: One end of the junction varies from germline; a read error may be responsible. The J gene is TRBJ2-1, the V gene TRBV7-7, with TRBD2 matching over 11 bases. From germline, CDR1 is SSHAT and CDR2 FNYEAQ (reference sequence). CDR3 size: 15 residues. The DNA of the CDR3 is TGTGCTAGCAGCTTACTAGCGGGAGCCTACAATGAGCAGTTCTTC. The encoded protein is CASSLLAGAYNEQFF.

This chain uses TRBV27 with TRBJ1-2; D is unresolved. Germline V gene data show CDR1 as MNHEY and CDR2 as SMNVEV (reference sequence). The germline V and J ends were trimmed by 5 bases and 2 bases, with 9 bases remaining between them. The CDR3 sequence is 13 residues long. The CDR3 loop reads CASSPLRNYGYTF. DNA of the CDR3: TGTGCCAGCAGTCCCCTCAGAAACTATGGCTACACCTTC.

The chain joins TRBV7-2 to TRBJ1-6; D is perhaps TRBD1 (6 bases). Trimming removed 0 bases from V and 8 bases from J, with 20 bases in between. In germline, CDR1 is SGHTA, CDR2 FQGNSA. CDR3 length: 18 amino acids. The CDR3 loop is CASSLADRWGRGDSPLHF. The CDR3 nucleotides are TGTGCCAGCAGCTTAGCCGACAGGTGGGGTCGAGGTGATTCACCCCTCCACTTT.

The DNA for the CDR3 is TGTGCCAGCATCTCTTTTGAAACTTACAATGAGCAGTTCTTC. It yields the protein CASISFETYNEQFF. The chain carries TRBV28 and TRBJ2-1; D is uncertain. Trimming left V 7 bases short and J 4 bases short, with 14 bases between. The CDR3 spans 14 residues. Germline V CDR1 and CDR2: MDHEN, SYDVKM.

This chain links TRBV20-1 with TRBJ1-2; D is unclear. Deletions cut 1 base from V and 5 bases from J, with 5 bases between. The CDR3 loop spans 11 amino acids. The germline V gene encodes CDR1 DFQATT and CDR2 SNEGSKA (reference sequence). The CDR3 reads CSARAEYGYTF. In DNA, the CDR3 is TGCAGTGCTAGAGCTGAATATGGCTACACCTTC.

The CDR3 coding sequence is TGTGCCAGCAGTTTATGGGGGAATGAAGAGACCCAGTACTTC. Translated: CASSLWGNEETQYF. The chain combines TRBV28 with TRBJ2-5; D remains ambiguous. This CDR3 has 14 amino acids. V dropped 0 bases and J dropped 3 bases, with 8 bases sitting between them. The germline CDR1 and CDR2 sequences are MDHEN and SYDVKM.

The chain links TRBV9 to TRBJ1-6; 8 nucleotides agree with TRBD1. The CDR3 extends over 15 amino acids. Trimming cost V 4 bases and J 8 bases; bases outside gene matches: 8. The germline V gene has CDR1 SGDLS and CDR2 YYNGEE. CDR3 residues: CASSLGQGRDSPLHF. The CDR3 DNA reads TGTGCCAGCAGCCTTGGACAGGGACGCGATTCACCCCTCCACTTT.

DNA of the CDR3: TGTGCCAGCAAATCAGGGGGCGCAGGGTCATGGAATGAGCAGTTCTTC. As protein: CASKSGGAGSWNEQFF. This rearrangement joins TRBV25-1 to TRBJ2-1; 8 bases are shared with TRBD1. The CDR3 has 16 amino acids. Trimming took 7 bases from V and 7 from J; bases not matched to a gene: 15. Germline values: CDR1 MGHDK, CDR2 SYGVNS.

This chain connects TRBV5-1 to TRBJ1-1, with D perhaps matching TRBD1 (6 bases). The CDR3 totals 15 residues. V gave up 0 bases and J gave up 5 bases, with 14 bases separating them. CDR1 SGHRS and CDR2 YFSETQ come from the germline V gene. The CDR3 DNA follows: TGCGCCAGCAGCTTGGCCCAGGGGATTTTGACTGAAGCTTTCTTT. Protein product: CASSLAQGILTEAFF.

This chain links TRBV6-6 with TRBJ2-7, with TRBD1 matching 8 bases. CDR1 and CDR2 (germline): MNHNY, SVGAGI (reference sequence). The V gene end was trimmed by 6 bases and the J gene end by 7 bases; junction bases not matched to a gene: 14. The CDR3 contains 15 residues. The CDR3 sequence is CASRRKDRDPGEQYF. CDR3 sequence (DNA): TGTGCCAGCAGACGAAAGGACAGGGACCCTGGTGAGCAGTACTTC.

The genes are TRBV28 and TRBJ2-7; the D gene is possibly TRBD1 (6 bases). The germline V gene encodes CDR1 MDHEN and CDR2 SYDVKM. The V gene lost 7 bases and the J gene lost 4 bases, with 14 bases spanning the gap. The CDR3 runs 13 residues. The CDR3 is CASKPTGDYEQYF. The DNA of the CDR3 is TGTGCCAGCAAACCGACAGGCGATTACGAGCAGTACTTC.

This sequence joins TRBV4-1 and TRBJ2-2; D uncertain. The CDR3 has 13 residues. V lost 4 bases, J lost 6 bases, and 9 bases lay in between. CDR1 and CDR2 from the germline V gene are MGHRA and YSYEKL. In DNA, the CDR3 is TGCGCCAGCAGCCTCTCCGGACCCGGGGAGCTGTTTTTT. This sequence encodes CASSLSGPGELFF.

The chain recombines TRBV7-2 with TRBJ2-7; 14 positions agree with TRBD2. This CDR3 comprises 16 residues. V shed 2 bases, J shed 3 bases, and the junction held 3 bases outside the gene matches. Germline CDR1 SGHTA, CDR2 FQGNSA. The CDR3 DNA sequence: TGTGCCAGCAGCTTATCCGGGACTAGCGGGAGCTACGAGCAGTACTTC. Its protein is CASSLSGTSGSYEQYF.

The chain employs TRBV5-6 and TRBJ1-1, with 9 bases matching TRBD1. This CDR3 is 15 amino acids long. V lost 1 base to trimming and J lost 5 bases; unmatched junction nucleotides: 6. CDR1 is SGHDT and CDR2 is YYEEEE in the germline V gene. The CDR3: CASSLLGTGRTEAFF. CDR3 sequence (DNA): TGTGCCAGCAGCTTGCTCGGGACAGGGCGGACTGAAGCTTTCTTT.

The chain links TRBV28 to TRBJ1-6; D not resolved. In germline, CDR1 is MDHEN, CDR2 SYDVKM. The CDR3 has 15 residues. V was clipped by 3 bases and J by 3 bases, with 9 bases between them. This chain's CDR3 is CASSFHGSYNSPLHF. DNA for the CDR3: TGTGCCAGCAGTTTCCACGGGAGCTATAATTCACCCCTCCACTTT.